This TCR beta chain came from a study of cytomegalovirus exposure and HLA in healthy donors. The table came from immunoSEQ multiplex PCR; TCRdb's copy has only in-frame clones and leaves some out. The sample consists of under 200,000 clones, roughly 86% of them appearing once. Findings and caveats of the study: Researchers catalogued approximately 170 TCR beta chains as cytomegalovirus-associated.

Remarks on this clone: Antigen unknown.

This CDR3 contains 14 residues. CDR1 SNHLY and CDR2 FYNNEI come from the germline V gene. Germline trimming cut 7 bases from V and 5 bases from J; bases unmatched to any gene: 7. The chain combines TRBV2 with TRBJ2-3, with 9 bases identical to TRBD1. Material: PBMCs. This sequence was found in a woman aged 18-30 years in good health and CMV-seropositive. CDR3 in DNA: TGTGCCAGCATAATACAGGGGGCAGGAGATACGCAGTATTTT. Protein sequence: CASIIQGAGDTQYF.